This T cell receptor (beta chain) appears in the sequencing data of a study of identical twins. TCRdb ran MiXCR on the 5' RACE reads and lists one entry per CDR3 protein. The data hold roughly 250,000 distinct CDR3 sequences, with roughly 7.5% observed a single time. The data were also submitted as part of a second study, on yellow fever vaccine responses in identical twins.

The sample comprised CD8+ T cells sorted from blood. The sequence came from a woman between 18 and 29 years old in good health.

The CDR3 DNA reads as TGTGCCAGCACCAAAGGGGGAGTGGGGACCCAGTACTTC. Its translation is CASTKGGVGTQYF. V gene TRBV6-1 combines with J gene TRBJ2-5; D might be TRBD1 (6 bases). This CDR3 spans 13 amino acids. The germline V and J ends were trimmed by 7 bases and 7 bases, with 16 bases remaining between them. The germline CDR1 and CDR2 sequences are MNHNS and SASEGT.